The 14 T cell receptor beta chains listed next were all sequenced from one sample in a study of regulatory T cells in long-lasting Graves disease. Time point defined: newly diagnosed GD, antithyroid drugs for less than 3 months. Generation of the TCR library employed RNA extracted from PBMCs. Building of the TCR beta libraries involved iRepertoire HTBI primers and Arm-PCR of CDR3 regions. TCRdb re-called the multiplex PCR reads through MiXCR, storing one row per CDR3 protein. The repertoire consists of approximately 350,000 distinct CDR3 sequences, with 15% to 20% occurring once and the leading ten covering 20%. These records were also assigned to another study, of T cells in Graves' hyperthyroidism and ophthalmopathy.

The sample here was peripheral blood mononuclear cells (PBMCs), taken at new diagnosis, from a patient treated with antithyroid drugs. The receptors were sampled from a young woman with Graves disease.

In this sample, this clonotype turned up many times. This chain connects TRBV12-3 or TRBV12-4 to TRBJ1-1; 7 bases are shared with TRBD1. The V segment lost 2 bases and the J segment 11 bases; nucleotides outside the gene matches: 8. The CDR3 is made up of 13 amino acids. The DNA for the CDR3 is TGTGCCAGCAGTTTAATCGGACAGGCCGGGGCTTTCTTT. Its translation: CASSLIGQAGAFF.

At least ten counts were recorded for this clonotype. The J gene is TRBJ2-1, the V gene TRBV7-3; D not resolved. Germline V gives CDR1 SGHTA, CDR2 FQGTGA. CDR3 length: 13 residues. V was clipped by 0 bases and J by 5 bases, with 5 bases between them. The CDR3 DNA reads as TGTGCCAGCAGCTTAACTTTGGACAATGAGCAGTTCTTC. The encoded protein is CASSLTLDNEQFF.

The chain has TRBV6-6 and TRBJ1-1; D possibly corresponds to TRBD1 (5 bases). CDR1 and CDR2 from the germline V gene are MNHNY and SVGAGI (reference sequence). Trimming left V 0 bases short and J 3 bases short, with 11 bases between. The CDR3 has 15 amino acids. The CDR3 loop is CASSYSTVTDTEAFF. The CDR3, as DNA: TGTGCCAGCAGTTACTCGACAGTCACGGACACTGAAGCTTTCTTT.

In its sample, this clonotype was seen many times. This chain links TRBV3-1 with TRBJ2-5; D not certain. The CDR3 contains 11 residues. Germline values: CDR1 LGHDT, CDR2 YNNKEL (reference sequence). Between the trimmed V and J ends, which lost 0 bases and 7 bases, there was a span of 3 bases. This CDR3 is CASSQEGTQYF. For the CDR3, the DNA is TGTGCCAGCAGCCAAGAGGGGACCCAGTACTTC.

The chain couples TRBV6-1 to TRBJ2-7; TRBD2 is a possible D gene (6 bases). Looked up from germline, CDR1 is MNHNS and CDR2 is SASEGT. The CDR3 sequence is 13 residues long. Between the trimmed V and J ends, which lost 6 bases and 3 bases, there was a span of 12 bases. CDR3 residues: CASSNLAFYEQYF. CDR3 DNA: TGTGCCAGCAGCAACCTAGCGTTCTACGAGCAGTACTTC.

This clonotype was recorded at least ten times. This sequence joins TRBV28 and TRBJ2-7; TRBD2 matches 10 bases. The CDR3 is 14 amino acids. Trimming cost V 4 bases and J 6 bases; bases outside gene matches: 6. The germline gives CDR1 MDHEN, CDR2 SYDVKM. CDR3 protein: CASSSQAGGSEQYF. DNA for the CDR3: TGTGCCAGCAGTTCGCAAGCGGGAGGGAGCGAGCAGTACTTC. Together with reference TRBV28 and TRBJ2-7, the CDR3 gives the full variable domain: DVKVTQSSRYLVKRTGEKVFLECVQDMDHENMFWYRQDPGLGLRLIYFSYDVKMKEKGDIPEGYSVSREKKERFSLILESASTNQTSMYLCASSSQAGGSEQYFGPGTRLTVT.

This clonotype was found many times. The genes are TRBV3-1 and TRBJ2-7; TRBD2 matches 8 bases. V gave up 3 bases and J gave up 7 bases; unmatched junction bases: 2. The CDR3 runs to 12 residues. Germline loops: CDR1 LGHDT, CDR2 YNNKEL (reference sequence). DNA of the CDR3: TGTGCCAGCAGCCAGGGACTAGTGGAGCAGTACTTC. This translates into CASSQGLVEQYF.

As to this clonotype: This likely came from a read error, as a far larger clone is one base away. This chain joins TRBV7-8 and TRBJ2-1; D is undetermined. The end of the DNA aligns better with TRBJ2-3, so the J call may be wrong. Germline CDR1 SGHVS, CDR2 FQNEAQ. The CDR3 loop spans 14 amino acids. CDR3 nucleotides: TGTGCCAGCAGTCCAACTTGGAGTGCGGATAGGCAGTATTTT. It encodes CASSPTWSADRQYF.

There are many counts of this clonotype. The chain uses TRBV2 and TRBJ1-5; D gene unclear. The CDR3 consists of 13 residues. Germline V gene lookup returns CDR1 SNHLY and CDR2 FYNNEI. Trimming took off 3 bases at V and 0 bases at J, with 3 bases between the two ends. CDR3 protein: CASSDDSNQPQHF. CDR3 DNA sequence: TGTGCCAGCAGTGACGATAGCAATCAGCCCCAGCATTTT.

This clonotype was seen many times. J is TRBJ1-3 and V is TRBV5-1; the match to TRBD1 covers 7 bases. The CDR3 runs 16 residues. V was clipped by 0 bases and J by 0 bases; unmatched bases: 3. CDR1 SGHRS and CDR2 YFSETQ come from the germline V gene. CDR3 residues: CASSLGGQNSGNTIYF. In DNA form, the CDR3 reads TGCGCCAGCAGCTTGGGGGGACAGAACTCTGGAAACACCATATATTTT.

As regards this clonotype: A far more abundant clone sits one base away, making this likely a read error. The chain has TRBV11-3 and TRBJ2-5; D is possibly TRBD1 (6 bases). Germline CDR1 and CDR2: SGHNT and YENEEA. CDR3 length: 16 residues. This CDR3 reads CASSSHQLRGQETQCF. The DNA of the CDR3 is TGTGCCAGCAGTTCCCATCAACTCAGGGGACAAGAGACCCAGTGCTTC. Using reference TRBV11-3 and TRBJ2-5 for the parts outside the CDR3, the full variable domain is EAGVVQSPRYKIIEKKQPVAFWCNPISGHNTLYWYLQNLGQGPELLIRYENEEAVDDSQLPKDRFSAERLKGVDSTLKIQPAELGDSAVYLCASSSHQLRGQETQCFGPGTRLLVL.

The chain has TRBV5-5 and TRBJ1-1; D is unclear. V was trimmed by 4 bases and J by 0 bases, leaving 10 bases between them. The V gene's germline CDR1 is SGHKS and CDR2 YYEKEE (reference sequence). CDR3 length equals 14 residues. CDR3 nucleotides: TGTGCCAGCAGCAGAGAATTCATGAACACTGAAGCTTTCTTT. It yields the protein CASSREFMNTEAFF. The entire variable domain, with the rest obtained from reference TRBV5-5 and TRBJ1-1, is as follows: DAGVTQSPTHLIKTRGQQVTLRCSPISGHKSVSWYQQVLGQGPQFIFQYYEKEERGRGNFPDRFSARQFPNYSSELNVNALLLGDSALYLCASSREFMNTEAFFGQGTRLTVV.

The V and J genes are TRBV6-1 and TRBJ1-3, with TRBD1 identical over 7 bases. This CDR3 contains 16 residues. Germline values: CDR1 MNHNS, CDR2 SASEGT. The V and J ends lost 6 bases and 2 bases, in that order; junction bases with no gene match: 10. In DNA, the CDR3 is TGTGCCAGCAGGTTGACAGGGCCTCCCCCTGGAAACACCATATATTTT. Its translation is CASRLTGPPPGNTIYF.

The gene calls are TRBV9 and TRBJ1-2; D is ambiguous. V lost 0 bases and J lost 8, with 14 bases in between. The germline V gene encodes CDR1 SGDLS and CDR2 YYNGEE. The CDR3 sequence is 14 residues long. The CDR3 bases are TGTGCCAGCAGCGTAGGTGGGCCCCAGGCGGGCTACACCTTC. Translated: CASSVGGPQAGYTF.